This TCR beta chain was captured by sequencing in a study of shared clonotypes between healthy human individuals. Study-wide points: Memory subsets had estimated richness that was generally smaller than that of naive subsets. Unshared clonotypes carried lower generation probabilities than those common to all four donors.

Terminally differentiated effector memory CD45RA+ cells were excluded by CCR7 positive selection of CD45RO-negative cells. The assay was immunoSEQ multiplex PCR, and TCRdb's table has in-frame clones only and misses some. The data hold hundreds of thousands of clones, with roughly 95% observed a single time. This CDR3 spans 16 amino acids. CDR1 is MNHEY, CDR2 SMNVEV, per germline (reference sequence). V shed 0 bases and J 4 bases; nucleotides not matched to a gene: 6. Regarding this clone: The antigen is undetermined.

V usage is TRBV27 and J usage is TRBJ2-7, with 10 bases fitting TRBD2. The specimen sequenced was naive CD8+ T cells sorted from blood. The sequence was obtained from a woman younger than 45 in good health. CDR3 residues: CASSLSTASGSYEQYF. The CDR3 DNA reads TGTGCCAGCAGTTTATCGACGGCTAGCGGGAGTTACGAGCAGTACTTC.